This TCR beta chain stems from a study of T cells in women clearing cervical HPV infection. With respect to this clone: Germline and junction disagree at one end, which may indicate a read error. The CDR3 end lies 3 residues beyond the end of the read and is filled in from the germline J gene. The sample carries other DNA sequences with the same CDR3.

The data were produced by immunoSEQ multiplex PCR, yet TCRdb's version contains in-frame clones alone and is incomplete. There are some 33,000 clones in the sample, with around 4% held by the top ten. CDR1 and CDR2 from the germline V gene are SGHVS and FQNEAQ. The length of the CDR3 is 17 residues. The sequenced material came from blood buffy coat. The sequence came from a woman aged 18-70 years with a cervical HPV16 infection that either progressed to CIN3+ or cleared (not recorded which). The chain combines TRBV7-8 with TRBJ1-3, with 8 bases matching TRBD1. The CDR3 loop reads CASSLGTGLGLGNTIYF. The part of the CDR3 DNA that was read is TGTGCCAGCAGCCTTGGGACAGGTTTGGGTCTTGGAAACACA.